The 20 T cell receptor beta chains in this list originate from one sample, sequenced in a study of T cell changes during pregnancy in multiple sclerosis. Sequenced by immunoSEQ multiplex PCR; TCRdb stores in-frame clones only, minus some. The table lists about 42,000 clones, 80% to 90% of them singletons. The sequenced sample was CD4+ T cells from peripheral blood mononuclear cells, obtained before pregnancy. The receptor source for this set is a female donor with multiple sclerosis, enrolled in a pregnancy study.

A single count supports this clone. This sequence joins TRBV5-5 and TRBJ1-5, with unresolved D. Trimming removed 1 base from V and 0 bases from J, with 8 bases in between. The germline CDR1 and CDR2 sequences are SGHKS and YYEKEE (reference sequence). The CDR3 has 15 amino acids. The CDR3 bases are TGTGCCAGCAGCTTGCACGTACTTAGCAATCAGCCCCAGCATTTT. Protein sequence: CASSLHVLSNQPQHF.

V and J are TRBV30 and TRBJ1-1, with TRBD1 as a possible D gene (5 bases). Germline lookup yields CDR1 GTSNPN and CDR2 SVGIG (reference sequence). The CDR3 totals 12 residues. The CDR3 is CVTDGRGTEAFF. CDR3 DNA: TGTGTTACAGACGGAAGGGGAACTGAAGCTTTCTTT.

The chain employs TRBV9 and TRBJ2-7, with TRBD2 matching over 14 bases. V trimming: 3 bases; J trimming: 4 bases; junction bases outside the gene matches: 3. Germline V gives CDR1 SGDLS, CDR2 YYNGEE. This CDR3 region has 15 residues. CDR3 coding DNA: TGTGCCAGCAGCGAGGGACTAGCGGGGGTTTACGAGCAGTACTTC. Amino acids: CASSEGLAGVYEQYF. Full variable domain (missing parts from reference TRBV9 and TRBJ2-7): DSGVTQTPKHLITATGQRVTLRCSPRSGDLSVYWYQQSLDQGLQFLIQYYNGEERAKGNILERFSAQQFPDLHSELNLSSLELGDSALYFCASSEGLAGVYEQYFGPGTRLTVT.

This chain connects TRBV2 to TRBJ2-5; TRBD2 might be the D (5 bases). V was clipped by 5 bases and J by 2 bases, with 9 bases between them. Germline V gene data show CDR1 as SNHLY and CDR2 as FYNNEI. The CDR3 sequence is 13 residues long. CDR3 residues: CASSRLSQETQYF. The CDR3, as DNA: TGTGCCAGCAGTAGACTATCACAAGAGACCCAGTACTTC.

V and J are TRBV4-2 and TRBJ2-2, with TRBD1 matching 9 bases. Germline V gene lookup returns CDR1 LGHNA and CDR2 YNFKEQ. This CDR3 has 16 residues. V lost 6 bases and J lost 1; bases outside the gene matches: 6. CDR3 region: CASRNLDRGNTGELFF. The DNA for the CDR3 is TGTGCCAGCAGAAACTTGGACAGGGGGAACACCGGGGAGCTGTTTTTT.

The chain couples TRBV6-5 to TRBJ2-6; D gene ambiguous. This CDR3 spans 16 amino acids. CDR1 and CDR2 (germline): MNHEY, SVGAGI. V shed 0 bases and J shed 4 bases, with 10 bases lying between them. CDR3 bases: TGTGCCAGCAGTTACTCGAAACACGCCGGGGCCAACGTCCTGACTTTC. It translates to CASSYSKHAGANVLTF.

V gene TRBV6-6 combines with J gene TRBJ2-7; 8 bases agree with TRBD1. The CDR3 has 15 amino acids. The germline V gene has CDR1 MNHNY and CDR2 SVGAGI (reference sequence). J was trimmed by 6 bases and V by 5 bases; bases with no gene match: 12. CDR3 sequence (DNA): TGTGCCAGCAGTCTCGGACAGGGAACATCAGGCGAGCAGTACTTC. Its translation: CASSLGQGTSGEQYF.

This clone has a handful of counts. The chain joins TRBV7-9 to TRBJ2-2; D is unclear. This CDR3 is 14 amino acids long. The germline V and J ends were trimmed by 5 bases and 1 base, with 8 bases remaining between them. Germline CDR1 SEHNR, CDR2 FQNEAQ (reference sequence). As DNA, the CDR3 is TGTGCCAGCAGCCGCTTACAGAACACCGGGGAGCTGTTTTTT. Translation: CASSRLQNTGELFF.

V and J are TRBV18 and TRBJ2-3; D is undetermined. The CDR3 totals 13 residues. The germline V gene encodes CDR1 KGHSH and CDR2 LQKENI. V lost 8 bases and J lost 5, with 14 bases in between. CDR3 DNA sequence: TGTGCCAGCCCCTCCCCATCCAGAGATACGCAGTATTTT. This translates into CASPSPSRDTQYF.

V gene TRBV6-4 combines with J gene TRBJ2-1, with TRBD2 as a possible D gene (6 bases). Trimming shortened V by 9 bases and J by 4 bases, and 16 bases separated the two germline ends. The germline V gene has CDR1 MRHNA and CDR2 SNTAGT. The CDR3 has 14 residues. CDR3 amino acids: CARAGSLLYNEQFF. CDR3 bases: TGTGCCAGAGCCGGGAGCCTACTTTACAATGAGCAGTTCTTC.

The V call is TRBV5-4, the J call TRBJ2-2, with 12 positions matching TRBD2. This CDR3 contains 18 residues. The V gene end was trimmed by 3 bases and the J gene end by 1 base; junction bases not matched to a gene: 7. The germline gives CDR1 SGHNT, CDR2 YYREEE (reference sequence). The CDR3 bases are TGTGCCAGCAGCTCAAAGACTAGCGGGAGAGGGAACACCGGGGAGCTGTTTTTT. Its protein is CASSSKTSGRGNTGELFF.

This clone was found once. The chain couples TRBV9 to TRBJ2-7; 8 bases align to TRBD1. This CDR3 region has 15 residues. Losses at the gene ends were 0 bases for V and 3 bases for J; bases not matched to a gene: 5. Looked up from germline, CDR1 is SGDLS and CDR2 is YYNGEE. The DNA of the CDR3 is TGTGCCAGCAGCGTAGGTGGTACAGGGGGCTACGAGCAGTACTTC. Amino acids: CASSVGGTGGYEQYF. Using reference TRBV9 and TRBJ2-7 for the parts outside the CDR3, the full variable domain is DSGVTQTPKHLITATGQRVTLRCSPRSGDLSVYWYQQSLDQGLQFLIQYYNGEERAKGNILERFSAQQFPDLHSELNLSSLELGDSALYFCASSVGGTGGYEQYFGPGTRLTVT.

This clone has a handful of counts. The chain is built from TRBV19 and TRBJ2-2; no clear D. This CDR3 has 13 amino acids. From germline, CDR1 is LNHDA and CDR2 SQIVND (reference sequence). V lost 5 bases, J lost 2 bases, and 6 bases lay in between. For the CDR3, the DNA is TGTGCCAGTAGTGACTTAAACACCGGGGAGCTGTTTTTT. Amino acid sequence: CASSDLNTGELFF.

In this sample, this clone turned up once. The chain employs TRBV7-2 and TRBJ1-5, with a weak D call TRBD1 (5 bases). Trimming left V 1 base short and J 2 bases short, with 15 bases between. Germline V gene lookup returns CDR1 SGHTA and CDR2 FQGNSA. CDR3 length: 17 residues. CDR3 nucleotides: TGTGCCAGCAGCTTAGTGGGGGGGGGAAACGGCAATCAGCCCCAGCATTTT. Protein product: CASSLVGGGNGNQPQHF. Supplemented by reference TRBV7-2 and TRBJ1-5, the full variable domain reads GAGVSQSPSNKVTEKGKDVELRCDPISGHTALYWYRQSLGQGLEFLIYFQGNSAPDKSGLPSDRFSAERTGGSVSTLTIQRTQQEDSAVYLCASSLVGGGNGNQPQHFGDGTRLSIL.

This chain links TRBV5-5 with TRBJ1-2, with TRBD1 as a possible D gene (5 bases). Trimming cost V 4 bases and J 6 bases, with 16 bases left between them. The CDR3 has 14 residues. CDR1 is SGHKS, CDR2 YYEKEE, per germline (reference sequence). Written as DNA, the CDR3 is TGTGCCAGCAGCCCGCTGGGAGGGGTGCATGGCTACACCTTC. Translated: CASSPLGGVHGYTF.

This clone occurred a few times. CDR3: CASSMAGRMGGELFF. DNA for the CDR3: TGTGCCAGTAGTATGGCCGGGAGAATGGGCGGGGAGCTGTTTTTT. The chain couples TRBV19 to TRBJ2-2; TRBD2 is a possible D gene (6 bases). The CDR3 sequence is 15 residues long. Germline CDR1 is LNHDA and CDR2 is SQIVND (reference sequence). V gave up 3 bases and J gave up 7 bases, with 15 bases separating them.

This chain connects TRBV27 to TRBJ2-1, with TRBD2 identical over 9 bases. The junction had 22 bases not matched to a gene; V was cut back by 3 bases and J by 10 bases. This CDR3 region has 19 residues. From germline, CDR1 is MNHEY and CDR2 SMNVEV (reference sequence). The CDR3 nucleotides are TGTGCCAGCAGTTTTGGCCGGGTGGCGGGGCTAGCGGGGCGCCGCGAGCAGTTCTTC. Its translation: CASSFGRVAGLAGRREQFF.

This sequence joins TRBV7-8 and TRBJ2-2, with D maybe TRBD2 (6 bases). The V end lost 6 bases, the J end lost 0 bases, and 14 bases lay between the germline ends. The germline gives CDR1 SGHVS, CDR2 FQNEAQ. This CDR3 region has 16 residues. This CDR3 reads CASSPRRAANTGELFF. For the CDR3, the DNA is TGTGCCAGCAGTCCCAGGAGGGCGGCGAACACCGGGGAGCTGTTTTTT.

The rearrangement joins TRBV25-1 to TRBJ2-5; possible D gene TRBD1, 5 bases. CDR3 length equals 15 residues. Per germline, CDR1 MGHDK and CDR2 SYGVNS. Trimming stripped 11 bases from V and 1 base from J, with 20 bases between. The CDR3 loop is CACAALTVGQETQYF. CDR3 sequence (DNA): TGTGCCTGCGCGGCTCTGACAGTAGGCCAAGAGACCCAGTACTTC.

This chain uses TRBV7-2 with TRBJ1-5; TRBD1 is a possible D gene (5 bases). Trimming shortened V by 1 base and J by 2 bases, and 18 bases separated the two germline ends. The CDR3 runs 18 residues. CDR1 is SGHTA, CDR2 FQGNSA, per germline. DNA of the CDR3: TGTGCCAGCAGCTTAGGAGGGGTGCGGGGGTTCGGCAATCAGCCCCAGCATTTT. The encoded protein is CASSLGGVRGFGNQPQHF. The full variable domain, with the rest looked up from reference TRBV7-2 and TRBJ1-5, is GAGVSQSPSNKVTEKGKDVELRCDPISGHTALYWYRQSLGQGLEFLIYFQGNSAPDKSGLPSDRFSAERTGGSVSTLTIQRTQQEDSAVYLCASSLGGVRGFGNQPQHFGDGTRLSIL.